These 6 T cell receptor beta chains were sequenced from one sample in a study of blood T cell repertoires in COVID-19. The assay was immunoSEQ multiplex PCR, and TCRdb's table has in-frame clones only and misses some. The table records 150,000 to 160,000 clones, more than 85% of them present only once. Sequenced material: peripheral blood. These receptors came from a woman in her 70s with acute or convalescent COVID-19.

The chain links TRBV11-2 to TRBJ2-1; the match to TRBD1 covers 7 bases. V shed 0 bases, J shed 7 bases, and the junction held 9 bases outside the gene matches. From germline, CDR1 is SGHAT and CDR2 FQNNGV. This CDR3 region has 16 residues. The CDR3, as DNA: TGTGCCAGCAGCTTAGATAGGTCAGGGGGTATGAATGAGCAGTTCTTC. Its translation is CASSLDRSGGMNEQFF.

This chain joins TRBV3-1 (or the pseudogene TRBV3-2) and TRBJ1-2; 8 bases are shared with TRBD1. Germline V gene data show CDR1 as LGHDT and CDR2 as YNNKEL (reference sequence). The junction had 7 bases not matched to a gene; V was cut back by 4 bases and J by 0 bases. This CDR3 is 16 amino acids long. The CDR3 bases are TGTGCCAGCAGCCCGGGACAGGAGCGACCTAACTATGGCTACACCTTC. Translating it yields CASSPGQERPNYGYTF.

The genes are TRBV10-2 and TRBJ1-2; 10 bases align to TRBD1. V lost 0 bases, J lost 6 bases, and 4 bases stayed unmatched. From germline, CDR1 is WSHSY and CDR2 SAAADI. There are 15 residues in the CDR3. The CDR3: CASSESKTGGNGYTF. CDR3 bases: TGCGCCAGCAGTGAGTCGAAGACAGGGGGCAATGGCTACACCTTC.

This clone was recorded only once. The genes are TRBV4-1 and TRBJ1-2, with 8 positions matching TRBD1. Per germline, CDR1 MGHRA and CDR2 YSYEKL. V lost 2 bases to trimming and J lost 2 bases; unmatched junction nucleotides: 4. The CDR3 extends over 15 amino acids. The CDR3 nucleotides are TGCGCCAGCAGCCAACCGGGACAGGTGAACTATGGCTACACCTTC. Amino acid sequence: CASSQPGQVNYGYTF.

The V call is TRBV19, the J call TRBJ2-2; 8 bases line up with TRBD1. Unmatched junction bases numbered 3, after V lost 6 bases and J lost 6 bases. CDR3 length equals 13 residues. CDR1 LNHDA and CDR2 SQIVND come from the germline V gene (reference sequence). The CDR3 spells CASSLTGAGELFF. The CDR3 DNA is TGTGCCAGTAGCCTGACAGGGGCCGGGGAGCTGTTTTTT.

This clone is a singleton in its sample. The V gene is TRBV4-3, the J gene TRBJ2-5; 7 bases are a match to TRBD1. The CDR3 extends over 16 amino acids. The germline V gene encodes CDR1 LGHNA and CDR2 YSLEER. V gave up 2 bases and J gave up 4 bases; unmatched junction bases: 10. This CDR3 reads CASSQILQGSGETQYF. The CDR3 DNA sequence: TGCGCCAGCAGCCAAATTCTACAGGGGTCCGGAGAGACCCAGTACTTC.